The clone carrying this T cell receptor (beta chain) was counted between two and nine times. Trimming shortened V by 4 bases and J by 0 bases, and 11 bases separated the two germline ends. This CDR3 contains 15 residues. CDR1 is SGHDT, CDR2 YYEEEE, per germline. TCRdb fed the RT-PCR reads into MiXCR, producing one record per CDR3 protein. Found here are more than 600,000 distinct CDR3 sequences, 11% to 15% of them singletons; the top ten hold 3.6%. The V gene is TRBV5-6, the J gene TRBJ2-1; possibly TRBD1 for D (5 bases). The source is a female donor in good health, serving as a healthy control. The specimen sequenced was memory CD4+ T cells from blood. The CDR3, as DNA: TGTGCCAGCAGCCAACAGGTACGCTCCTACAATGAGCAGTTCTTC. It specifies CASSQQVRSYNEQFF.